Sequencing of this T cell receptor beta chain was carried out in a study of OX40 agonist ivuxolimab in advanced cancers. About the study: Clinicians treated patients with ivuxolimab, an agonistic anti-OX40 (CD134) antibody. One hepatocellular carcinoma and a couple of cutaneous melanoma patients partially responded.

Details on this clone: What it recognizes is unknown.

Study conclusions and caveats: At 0.1 to 3.0 mg/kg and by week 6, clonal expansion occurred in CD4+ and CD8+ blood T cells. The average count of expanded clones was higher among CD8+ T cells than among CD4+.

Germline V gives CDR1 MNHNS, CDR2 SASEGT. V lost 5 bases and J lost 4, with 17 bases in between. CDR3 length: 15 residues. Measured with immunoSEQ multiplex PCR; TCRdb has only the in-frame clones, and not every one. The table includes some 96,000 clones, about 86% detected once. The input for sequencing was CD4+ or CD8+ T cells sorted from blood, taken in a trial of the OX40 agonist ivuxolimab. This chain uses TRBV6-1 with TRBJ1-1; D remains ambiguous. The receptor was derived from an adult with an advanced solid tumor such as melanoma, head and neck, liver or kidney cancer. The CDR3 nucleotides read TGTGCCAGCAGTTCTGGCAGGACTTCGGGCACTGAAGCTTTCTTT. It encodes CASSSGRTSGTEAFF.